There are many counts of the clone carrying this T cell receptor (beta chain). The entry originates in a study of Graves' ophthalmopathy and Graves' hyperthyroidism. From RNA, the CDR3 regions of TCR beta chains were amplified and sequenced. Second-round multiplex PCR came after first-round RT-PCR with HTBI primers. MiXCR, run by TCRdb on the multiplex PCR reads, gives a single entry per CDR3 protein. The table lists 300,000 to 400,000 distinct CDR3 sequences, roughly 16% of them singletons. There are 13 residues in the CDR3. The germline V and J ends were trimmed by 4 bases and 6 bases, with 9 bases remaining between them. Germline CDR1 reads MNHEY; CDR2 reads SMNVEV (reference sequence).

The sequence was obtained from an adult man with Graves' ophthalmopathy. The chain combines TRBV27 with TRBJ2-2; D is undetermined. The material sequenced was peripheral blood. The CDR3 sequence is CASSSSLAGELFF. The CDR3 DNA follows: TGTGCCAGCAGTTCCAGCCTCGCCGGGGAGCTGTTTTTT.